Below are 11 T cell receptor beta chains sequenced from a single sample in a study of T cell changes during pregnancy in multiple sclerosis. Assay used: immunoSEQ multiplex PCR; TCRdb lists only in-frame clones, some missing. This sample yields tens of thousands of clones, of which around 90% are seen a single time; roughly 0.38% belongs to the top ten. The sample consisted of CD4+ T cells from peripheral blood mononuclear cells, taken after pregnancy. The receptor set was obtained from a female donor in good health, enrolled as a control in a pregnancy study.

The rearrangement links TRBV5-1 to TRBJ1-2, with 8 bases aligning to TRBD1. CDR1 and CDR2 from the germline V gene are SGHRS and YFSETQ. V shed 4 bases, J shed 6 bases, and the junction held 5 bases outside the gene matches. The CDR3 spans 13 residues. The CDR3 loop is CASSGTGNHGYTF. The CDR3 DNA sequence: TGCGCCAGCAGCGGGACAGGAAACCATGGCTACACCTTC.

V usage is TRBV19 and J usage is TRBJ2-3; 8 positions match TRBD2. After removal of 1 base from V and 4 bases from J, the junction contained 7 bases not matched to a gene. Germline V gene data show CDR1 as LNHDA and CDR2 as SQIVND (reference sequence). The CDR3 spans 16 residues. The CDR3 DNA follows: TGTGCCAGTAGTATAGTAGGCGGGAGGCTCGCAGATACGCAGTATTTT. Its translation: CASSIVGGRLADTQYF.

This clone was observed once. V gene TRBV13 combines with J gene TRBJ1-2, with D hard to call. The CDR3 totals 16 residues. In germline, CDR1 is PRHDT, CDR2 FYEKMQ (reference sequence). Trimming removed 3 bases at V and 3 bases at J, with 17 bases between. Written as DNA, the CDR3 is TGTGCCAGCAGCTTGATTCGGGGTTATATGGACTATGGCTACACCTTC. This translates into CASSLIRGYMDYGYTF.

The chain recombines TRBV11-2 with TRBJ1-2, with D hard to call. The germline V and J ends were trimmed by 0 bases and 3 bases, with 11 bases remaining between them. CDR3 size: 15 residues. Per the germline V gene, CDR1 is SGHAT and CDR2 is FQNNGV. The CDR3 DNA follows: TGTGCCAGCAGCTTAGATCTCGCCAGGTACTATGGCTACACCTTC. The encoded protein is CASSLDLARYYGYTF.

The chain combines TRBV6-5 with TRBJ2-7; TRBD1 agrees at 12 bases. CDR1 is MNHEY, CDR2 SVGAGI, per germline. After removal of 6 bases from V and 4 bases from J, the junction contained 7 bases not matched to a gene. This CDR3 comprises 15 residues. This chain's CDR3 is CASRKGQGASYEQYF. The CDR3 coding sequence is TGTGCCAGCAGAAAGGGACAGGGGGCGTCGTACGAGCAGTACTTC.

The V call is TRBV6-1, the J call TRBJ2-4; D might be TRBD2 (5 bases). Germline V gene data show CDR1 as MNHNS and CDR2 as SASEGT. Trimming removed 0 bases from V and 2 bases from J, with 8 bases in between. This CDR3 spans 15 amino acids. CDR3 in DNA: TGTGCCAGCAGTGAAGCCGGGGTTCCCAAAAACATTCAGTACTTC. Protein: CASSEAGVPKNIQYF.

The CDR3 bases are TGCGCCAGCAGCCCAGACAGGGGGCTTAGTGAAGCTTTCTTT. Translated, it gives CASSPDRGLSEAFF. The gene calls are TRBV4-3 and TRBJ1-1, with TRBD1 identical over 10 bases. The CDR3 is 14 residues long. Germline trimming cut 4 bases from V and 7 bases from J; bases unmatched to any gene: 6. From germline, CDR1 is LGHNA and CDR2 YSLEER.

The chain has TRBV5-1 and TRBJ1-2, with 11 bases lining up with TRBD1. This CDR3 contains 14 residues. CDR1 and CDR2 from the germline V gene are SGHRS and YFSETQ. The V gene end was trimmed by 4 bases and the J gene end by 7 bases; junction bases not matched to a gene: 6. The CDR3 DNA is TGCGCCAGCAGCGGGACAGGGGGGGTTTCTGGCTACACCTTC. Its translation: CASSGTGGVSGYTF.

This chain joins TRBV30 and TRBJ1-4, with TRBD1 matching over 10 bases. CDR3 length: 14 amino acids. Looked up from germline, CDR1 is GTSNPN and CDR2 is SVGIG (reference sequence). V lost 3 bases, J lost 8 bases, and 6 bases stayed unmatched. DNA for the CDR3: TGTGCCTGGAGCGCCGGGACAGGGGTCGAAAAACTGTTTTTT. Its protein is CAWSAGTGVEKLFF.

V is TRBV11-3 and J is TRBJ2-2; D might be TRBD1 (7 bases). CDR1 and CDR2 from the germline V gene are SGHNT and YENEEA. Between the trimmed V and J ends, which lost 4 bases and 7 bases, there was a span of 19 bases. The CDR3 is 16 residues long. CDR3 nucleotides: TGTGCCAGCAGCTATGGGGCAGGGGGGATCTACGGGGAGCTGTTTTTT. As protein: CASSYGAGGIYGELFF.

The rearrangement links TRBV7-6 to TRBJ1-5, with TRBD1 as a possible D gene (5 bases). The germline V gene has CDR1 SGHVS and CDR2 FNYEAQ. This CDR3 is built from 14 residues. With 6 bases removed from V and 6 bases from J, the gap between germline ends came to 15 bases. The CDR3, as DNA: TGTGCCAGCAGTTATAACGGGGGGGGTCAGCCCCAGCATTTT. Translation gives CASSYNGGGQPQHF. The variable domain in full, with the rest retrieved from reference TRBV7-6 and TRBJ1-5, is GAGVSQSPRYKVTKRGQDVALRCDPISGHVSLYWYRQALGQGPEFLTYFNYEAQQDKSGLPNDRFSAERPEGSISTLTIQRTEQRDSAMYRCASSYNGGGQPQHFGDGTRLSIL.